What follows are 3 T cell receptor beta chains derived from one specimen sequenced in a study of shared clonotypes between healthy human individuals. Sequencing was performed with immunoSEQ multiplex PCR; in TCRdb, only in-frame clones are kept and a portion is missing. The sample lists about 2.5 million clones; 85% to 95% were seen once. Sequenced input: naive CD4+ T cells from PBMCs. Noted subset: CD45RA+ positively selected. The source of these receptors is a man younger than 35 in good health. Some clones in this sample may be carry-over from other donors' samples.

The CDR3 sequence is CASKGAAGNTIYF. The CDR3 coding sequence is TGTGCCAGCAAAGGGGCAGCTGGAAACACCATATATTTT. The rearrangement joins TRBV28 to TRBJ1-3; tentative D call: TRBD1 (5 bases). CDR3 length equals 13 residues. Germline V gives CDR1 MDHEN, CDR2 SYDVKM. The V end lost 7 bases, the J end lost 2 bases, and 9 bases lay between the germline ends.

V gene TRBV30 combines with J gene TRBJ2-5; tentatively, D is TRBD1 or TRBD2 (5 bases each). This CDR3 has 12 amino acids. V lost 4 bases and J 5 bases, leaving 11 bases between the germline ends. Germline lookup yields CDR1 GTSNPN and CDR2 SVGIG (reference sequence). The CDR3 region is CAWTGTWETQYF. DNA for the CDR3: TGTGCCTGGACAGGGACCTGGGAGACCCAGTACTTC.

The CDR3 spells CASSPGLAGGPGTQYF. CDR3 nucleotide sequence: TGCGCCAGCAGCCCCGGACTAGCGGGAGGCCCGGGGACCCAGTACTTC. The J gene is TRBJ2-5, the V gene TRBV4-1, with 14 bases that match TRBD2. Trimming at V came to 4 bases and at J to 7 bases, leaving 8 bases not matched to a gene. CDR3 size: 16 residues. CDR1 and CDR2 (germline): MGHRA, YSYEKL.